Described below is a single T cell receptor beta chain sequence and its context. Its specificity is unknown. This CDR3 contains 14 residues. Germline values: CDR1 SNHLY, CDR2 FYNNEI. V was cut by 5 bases and J by 7 bases, with 15 bases left in between. This specimen belongs to a study of cytomegalovirus exposure and HLA in healthy donors. The study, taken as a whole, reports: High sensitivity and specificity were reportedly achieved when the classifier diagnosed cytomegalovirus status.

The PCR employed 60 Vbeta primers together with 13 Jbeta primers. Repertoires were generated with immunoSEQ multiplex PCR, while TCRdb's copy carries only in-frame clones and drops some. This table holds 200,000 to 250,000 clones, about three quarters found once. The chain employs TRBV2 and TRBJ2-1, with D possibly being TRBD2 (6 bases). The sequence came from a man aged 40-49 years in good health and CMV-seronegative. Source material: PBMCs. CDR3 amino acids: CASSPLTGLNEQFF. The CDR3 DNA follows: TGTGCCAGCAGTCCCTTAACGGGACTTAATGAGCAGTTCTTC. The variable domain in full, with the rest retrieved from reference TRBV2 and TRBJ2-1, is EPEVTQTPSHQVTQMGQEVILRCVPISNHLYFYWYRQILGQKVEFLVSFYNNEISEKSEIFDDQFSVERPDGSNFTLKIRSTKLEDSAMYFCASSPLTGLNEQFFGPGTRLTVL.